The T cell receptor (beta chain) under discussion was sequenced for a study of OX40 agonist ivuxolimab in advanced cancers. At the level of the study: Patients received the agonistic anti-OX40 (CD134) antibody ivuxolimab.

Concerning this clone itself: Its target is unknown.

Sequencing was performed with immunoSEQ multiplex PCR; in TCRdb, only in-frame clones are kept and a portion is missing. The table shows 65,000 to 95,000 clones, with about 91% occurring only once. Deletions cut 4 bases from V and 9 bases from J, with 10 bases between. There are 12 residues in the CDR3. Germline CDR1 LNHDA, CDR2 SQIVND (reference sequence). Study results and caveats: Also present in some nonresponders was a low level of normalized T-cell clonal expansion. The study found that CD8+ T cells averaged more expanded clones than CD4+. Partial responders treated at 0.1-3.0 mg/kg exhibited clonal expansion among the lowest measured.

The source of this sequence is an adult with an advanced solid tumor such as melanoma, head and neck, liver or kidney cancer. V is TRBV19 and J is TRBJ1-5; D gene ambiguous. This material consisted of CD4+ or CD8+ T cells sorted from blood, taken in a trial of the OX40 agonist ivuxolimab. The DNA of the CDR3 is TGTGCCAGTAGTAACTCCGGTGGGCCCCAGCATTTT. It encodes CASSNSGGPQHF.